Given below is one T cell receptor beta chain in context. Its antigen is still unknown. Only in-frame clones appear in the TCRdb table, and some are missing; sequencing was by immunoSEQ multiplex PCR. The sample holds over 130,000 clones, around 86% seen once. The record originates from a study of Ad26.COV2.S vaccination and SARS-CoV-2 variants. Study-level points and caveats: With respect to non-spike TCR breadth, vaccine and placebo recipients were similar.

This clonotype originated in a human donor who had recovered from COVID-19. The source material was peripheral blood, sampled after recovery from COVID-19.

CDR3: CAISGTGQETQYF. CDR3 DNA sequence: TGTGCCATCAGCGGGACAGGTCAAGAGACCCAGTACTTC. The chain employs TRBV10-3 and TRBJ2-5, with 8 bases fitting TRBD1. Germline V gene sequence: CDR1 ENHRY, CDR2 SYGVKD. This CDR3 is 13 amino acids long. V lost 6 bases to trimming and J lost 2 bases; unmatched junction nucleotides: 2.